These 7 T cell receptor beta chains were all obtained from the same sample, sequenced in a study of T cells after yellow fever vaccination. One entry per CDR3 protein results from TCRdb running MiXCR on the 5' RACE reads. Of about 300,000 distinct CDR3 sequences listed, approximately 7% are singletons. The sequences come from PBMCs, collected roughly seven weeks after the first yellow fever vaccination. These receptor sequences come from a man between 18 and 29 years old who received the YFV17D yellow fever vaccine.

This clonotype was counted a few times. This chain joins TRBV7-9 and TRBJ1-1; no reliable D call. Trimming took 1 base from V and 2 from J, leaving 11 bases between them. Germline CDR1 is SEHNR and CDR2 is FQNEAQ (reference sequence). This CDR3 region has 15 residues. CDR3: CASSLGGMDNTEAFF. The CDR3 DNA follows: TGTGCCAGCAGCTTAGGCGGGATGGATAACACTGAAGCTTTCTTT.

This clonotype was seen many times. The rearrangement joins TRBV12-3 or TRBV12-4 to TRBJ1-1; D not resolved. Trimming removed 3 bases at V and 5 bases at J, with 10 bases between. The CDR3 extends over 13 amino acids. CDR3 loop: CASSFRVGTEAFF. CDR3 nucleotide sequence: TGTGCCAGCAGTTTCCGGGTAGGGACTGAAGCTTTCTTT.

The CDR3 DNA follows: TGCAGTGCTAGTTCGAGCAATCAGCCCCAGCATTTT. Protein product: CSASSSNQPQHF. V gene TRBV20-1 combines with J gene TRBJ1-5; D is undetermined. The ends were cut back, 3 bases at V and 1 base at J, with 4 bases in the middle. CDR3 length equals 12 residues. CDR1 DFQATT and CDR2 SNEGSKA come from the germline V gene (reference sequence).

This clonotype showed up just a few times. The chain carries TRBV9 and TRBJ1-6; D ambiguous. Germline V CDR1 and CDR2: SGDLS, YYNGEE. The CDR3 has 11 residues. The V end was cut by 2 bases, the J end by 10 bases, with 4 bases between. The CDR3 region has the DNA TGTGCCAGCAGCGTTAAATCACCCCTCCACTTT. Its translation: CASSVKSPLHF.

This clonotype was counted only a few times. The genes are TRBV7-2 and TRBJ2-1; 7 bases line up with TRBD1. The CDR3 has 15 residues. J gave up 5 bases and V 1 base, and 5 bases lay outside the gene matches. The germline gives CDR1 SGHTA, CDR2 FQGNSA. Here the CDR3 DNA reads TGTGCCAGCAGCTTAGATAGGGGGCATAACAATGAGCAGTTCTTC. Its translation: CASSLDRGHNNEQFF.

The genes are TRBV28 and TRBJ2-7; TRBD2 matches at 7 bases. J lost 5 bases, V lost 3 bases, and 7 bases had no gene match. This CDR3 contains 14 residues. Per germline, CDR1 MDHEN and CDR2 SYDVKM. The CDR3 sequence: CASSLGGSRDEQYV. The DNA for the CDR3 is TGTGCCAGCAGTTTGGGGGGGTCGAGGGACGAGCAGTACGTC.

This clonotype was seen a handful of times. The V and J genes are TRBV7-2 and TRBJ1-3; D may be TRBD1 (6 bases). The CDR3 contains 15 residues. Germline V gene lookup returns CDR1 SGHTA and CDR2 FQGNSA. V lost 3 bases, J lost 0 bases, and 9 bases lay in between. The CDR3 region has the DNA TGTGCCAGCAGCTTGGACAGAACCTCTGGAAACACCATATATTTT. This encodes CASSLDRTSGNTIYF.